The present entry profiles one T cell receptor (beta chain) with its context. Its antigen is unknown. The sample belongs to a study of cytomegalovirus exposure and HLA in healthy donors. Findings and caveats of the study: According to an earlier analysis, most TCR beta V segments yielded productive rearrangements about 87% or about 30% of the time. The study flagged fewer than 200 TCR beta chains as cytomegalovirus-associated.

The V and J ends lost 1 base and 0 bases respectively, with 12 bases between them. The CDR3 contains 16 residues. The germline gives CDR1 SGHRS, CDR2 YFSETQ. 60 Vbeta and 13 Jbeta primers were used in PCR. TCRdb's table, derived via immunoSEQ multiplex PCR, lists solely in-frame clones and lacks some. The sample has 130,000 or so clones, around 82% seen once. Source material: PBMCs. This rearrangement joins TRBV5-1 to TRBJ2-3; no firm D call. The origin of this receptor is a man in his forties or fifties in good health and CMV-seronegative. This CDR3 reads CASSLIAESSTDTQYF. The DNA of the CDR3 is TGCGCCAGCAGCTTGATTGCGGAGTCTAGCACAGATACGCAGTATTTT.